One T cell receptor (beta chain) is described in this entry. CDR3 size: 17 residues. CDR1 is LNHDA, CDR2 SQIVND, per germline (reference sequence). Losses at the gene ends were 5 bases for V and 4 bases for J; bases not matched to a gene: 8. These data originate in a study of blood T cell repertoires in COVID-19. Study summary: Italy, Spain and the United States were the sources of the convalescent and acute COVID-19 samples. Sources were T cells, B-cell-depleted T cells, or PBMCs; the material itself was cDNA or gDNA.

In the original workflow: Scientists estimated how many nucleated cells there were by amplifying reference gene primers. Sequencing used immunoSEQ multiplex PCR; TCRdb keeps in-frame clones, though not all of them. Clone size and the V and J calls come from that table; the DNA yielded D and trimming. The sample includes 150,000 to 200,000 clones, roughly 74% seen only once; the top ten take around 13%. Sequencing input: peripheral blood. The chain couples TRBV19 to TRBJ2-1; 13 bases are shared with TRBD2. The source of this sequence is a woman aged 80 or older with acute or convalescent COVID-19. The chain's CDR3 is CASSLPRLAGGYNEQFF. CDR3 DNA sequence: TGTGCCAGTAGTCTGCCAAGACTAGCGGGAGGATACAATGAGCAGTTCTTC.